These 24 T cell receptor beta chains originate from one sample sequenced in a study of cytomegalovirus exposure and HLA in healthy donors (dated 2017 in TCRdb). The library was produced with the immunoSEQ multiplex PCR assay. For the multiplex PCR, a mixture combining 60 forward primers for TCR Vbeta segments and 13 reverse primers for TCR Jbeta segments was used. Entries here come from immuneACCESS through TCRdb and include only in-frame sequences with V and J called. Some clones fail to appear in such tables; in the studies checked, an unresolved V gene covers under half of the shortfall, and the cause of the remainder is unknown. The sample table holds around 130,000 clones, of which about 80% were seen once. The ten largest make up approximately 1.7% of the sample. The source material was PBMCs. The receptors shown here come from a woman between 45 and 60 years old in good health and CMV-seronegative.

The V call is TRBV10-3, the J call TRBJ1-3; the D is unclear. CDR1 is ENHRY and CDR2 is SYGVKD in the germline V gene. With 4 bases removed from V and 2 bases from J, the gap between germline ends came to 9 bases. The CDR3 runs 14 residues. As DNA, the CDR3 is TGTGCCATCAGTGCCCGGGAGACTGGAAACACCATATATTTT. Encoded protein: CAISARETGNTIYF.

V and J are TRBV6-5 and TRBJ1-2; possibly TRBD1 for D (5 bases). V lost 6 bases to trimming and J lost 6 bases, with 17 bases between them. The CDR3 length is 14 residues. Germline V gives CDR1 MNHEY, CDR2 SVGAGI. The CDR3 DNA follows: TGTGCCAGCAGAAAAACCGGGACTGACGATGGCTACACCTTC. This encodes CASRKTGTDDGYTF.

This clone was seen a few times. The chain couples TRBV5-1 to TRBJ2-2; 13 bases fit TRBD2. V lost 4 bases to trimming and J lost 5 bases; unmatched junction nucleotides: 17. CDR1 and CDR2 (germline): SGHRS, YFSETQ. CDR3 length equals 20 residues. The DNA of the CDR3 is TGCGCCAGCAGCCGGGCCGGACTAGCGGGAGATCGGTTATTGACCGGGGAGCTGTTTTTT. It yields the protein CASSRAGLAGDRLLTGELFF.

J is TRBJ2-7 and V is TRBV4-1; 13 bases agree with TRBD2. J was trimmed by 3 bases and V by 1 base; bases with no gene match: 9. CDR1 and CDR2 from the germline V gene are MGHRA and YSYEKL. This CDR3 spans 18 amino acids. CDR3 nucleotide sequence: TGCGCCAGCAGCCAAGTGGCAACTAGCGGGAGGGTTCTCTACGAGCAGTACTTC. Encoded protein: CASSQVATSGRVLYEQYF.

The genes are TRBV9 and TRBJ1-5; no clear D. Germline CDR1 SGDLS, CDR2 YYNGEE. Between the trimmed V and J ends, which lost 0 bases and 0 bases, there was a span of 10 bases. This CDR3 contains 16 residues. CDR3 loop: CASSVDGRPSNQPQHF. For the CDR3, the DNA is TGTGCCAGCAGCGTAGATGGCAGGCCTAGCAATCAGCCCCAGCATTTT.

The gene calls are TRBV15 and TRBJ2-4; 10 bases agree with TRBD1. V was clipped by 4 bases and J by 0 bases; unmatched bases: 9. This CDR3 contains 18 residues. Germline assignment: CDR1 LNHNV and CDR2 YYDKDF (reference sequence). CDR3 residues: CATSTGQGSQLAKNIQYF. The CDR3 nucleotides are TGTGCCACCAGCACGGGACAGGGGTCCCAGCTAGCCAAAAACATTCAGTACTTC. Full variable domain (outside the CDR3, taken from reference TRBV15 and TRBJ2-4): DAMVIQNPRYQVTQFGKPVTLSCSQTLNHNVMYWYQQKSSQAPKLLFHYYDKDFNNEADTPDNFQSRRPNTSFCFLDIRSPGLGDTAMYLCATSTGQGSQLAKNIQYFGAGTRLSVL.

V usage is TRBV7-9 and J usage is TRBJ1-1; D is possibly TRBD1 (6 bases). V shed 1 base and J shed 3 bases, with 15 bases lying between them. The CDR3 extends over 16 amino acids. Germline V gives CDR1 SEHNR, CDR2 FQNEAQ (reference sequence). CDR3 nucleotides: TGTGCCAGCAGCTTAGATGTCTCGGGGGGCGACACTGAAGCTTTCTTT. It encodes CASSLDVSGGDTEAFF.

This clone was counted between two and nine times. The CDR3 coding sequence is TGTGCCAGCAGTTACCCCCCGGGGGTATCCTACAATGAGCAGTTCTTC. Translating gives CASSYPPGVSYNEQFF. The V gene is TRBV6-6, the J gene TRBJ2-1, with D possibly TRBD2 on 6 matching bases. In germline, CDR1 is MNHNY, CDR2 SVGAGI (reference sequence). There are 16 residues in the CDR3. Trimming removed 2 bases at V and 1 base at J, with 12 bases between.

This rearrangement joins TRBV6-5 to TRBJ2-5, with D maybe TRBD2 (5 bases). Germline V lookup: CDR1 MNHEY, CDR2 SVGAGI. This CDR3 contains 12 residues. The germline V and J ends were trimmed by 6 bases and 4 bases, with 9 bases remaining between them. DNA for the CDR3: TGTGCCAGCAGGGCAGGAGGAGAGACCCAGTACTTC. Amino acids: CASRAGGETQYF.

The CDR3 reads CASSLKGAGANVLTF. DNA for the CDR3: TGTGCCAGCAGTTTAAAGGGGGCTGGGGCCAACGTCCTGACTTTC. The chain joins TRBV28 to TRBJ2-6; a weak D match, TRBD1 (6 bases). The CDR3 has 15 amino acids. V was pared by 2 bases and J by 2 bases, with 7 bases between. CDR1 is MDHEN and CDR2 is SYDVKM in the germline V gene.

This clone was observed a few times. This chain uses TRBV4-3 with TRBJ1-4; the D gene is possibly TRBD1 (6 bases). CDR1 and CDR2 from the germline V gene are LGHNA and YSLEER. The V gene lost 1 base and the J gene lost 4 bases, with 19 bases spanning the gap. This CDR3 has 18 residues. The CDR3 loop reads CASSQVWDNHYHNEKLFF. The CDR3 DNA is TGCGCCAGCAGCCAAGTCTGGGACAATCATTACCATAATGAAAAACTGTTTTTT.

In this sample, this clone turned up a few times. The chain has TRBV6-6 and TRBJ1-1; no firm D call. This CDR3 comprises 13 residues. Germline V CDR1 and CDR2: MNHNY, SVGAGI (reference sequence). Trimming cost V 6 bases and J 1 base, with 9 bases left between them. The CDR3 loop is CASSAGRNTEAFF. CDR3 coding DNA: TGTGCCAGCAGCGCCGGGAGGAACACTGAAGCTTTCTTT.

The chain links TRBV5-1 to TRBJ2-1, with 10 nucleotides matching TRBD2. The CDR3 is 19 residues long. CDR1 is SGHRS and CDR2 is YFSETQ in the germline V gene. V gave up 2 bases and J gave up 2 bases; unmatched junction bases: 13. This chain's CDR3 is CASSFPGTSAPSTYNEQFF. CDR3 coding DNA: TGCGCCAGCAGCTTTCCCGGGACTAGCGCTCCGTCAACCTACAATGAGCAGTTCTTC.

The genes are TRBV4-1 and TRBJ2-7; TRBD2 matches at 8 bases. CDR1 and CDR2 (germline): MGHRA, YSYEKL. This CDR3 region has 18 residues. The CDR3 DNA sequence: TGCGTCAGCAGCCAAGAACCCAACTTAGCGGGGTCTGGCTACGAGCAGTACGTC. Translating it yields CVSSQEPNLAGSGYEQYV.

This rearrangement joins TRBV18 to TRBJ2-5; D gene unclear. V lost 1 base to trimming and J lost 2 bases, with 5 bases between them. The CDR3 length is 13 residues. CDR1 KGHSH and CDR2 LQKENI come from the germline V gene. In DNA, the CDR3 is TGTGCCAGCTCACCACTAGAACAAGAGACCCAGTACTTC. Encoded protein: CASSPLEQETQYF.

This rearrangement joins TRBV4-2 to TRBJ2-4; TRBD2 matches 8 bases. Trimming at V came to 0 bases and at J to 0 bases, leaving 10 bases not matched to a gene. Germline V CDR1 and CDR2: LGHNA, YNFKEQ. This CDR3 region has 19 residues. CDR3 bases: TGTGCCAGCAGCCAAGATCTCTTGCGGGAGGCCCTAGCCAAAAACATTCAGTACTTC. It yields the protein CASSQDLLREALAKNIQYF.

The rearrangement uses TRBV6-1 and TRBJ1-2, with D perhaps TRBD1 (6 bases). The CDR3 totals 14 residues. The germline V and J ends were trimmed by 2 bases and 4 bases, with 11 bases remaining between them. Germline CDR1 and CDR2: MNHNS and SASEGT. The CDR3 DNA sequence: TGTGCCAGCAGTGAACACAGGGCAATCTATGGCTACACCTTC. Encoded protein: CASSEHRAIYGYTF.

The V call is TRBV4-1, the J call TRBJ1-1; D is possibly TRBD1 (6 bases). From germline, CDR1 is MGHRA and CDR2 YSYEKL. The CDR3 is made up of 17 amino acids. V dropped 1 base and J dropped 0 bases, with 15 bases sitting between them. The CDR3 DNA follows: TGCGCCAGCAGCCAAGGTTCATTCGACAGGATGAACACTGAAGCTTTCTTT. Protein sequence: CASSQGSFDRMNTEAFF.

This clone was seen just once. The chain carries TRBV29-1 and TRBJ2-3, with 15 bases that match TRBD2. The J segment lost 4 bases and the V segment lost 4 bases, leaving 6 bases of the junction unmatched. The CDR3 loop spans 16 amino acids. Germline V gene sequence: CDR1 SQVTM, CDR2 ANQGSEA. The CDR3 loop is CSVGARTSGRADTQYF. The CDR3 region has the DNA TGCAGCGTTGGAGCCCGGACTAGCGGGAGGGCAGATACGCAGTATTTT.

The rearrangement joins TRBV30 to TRBJ2-2, with 15 bases aligning to TRBD2. V gave up 1 base and J gave up 6 bases; unmatched junction bases: 9. This CDR3 region has 18 residues. Germline-derived CDR1 and CDR2 are GTSNPN and SVGIG (reference sequence). CDR3 sequence reads: CAWSGTSGREEFPGELFF. Written as DNA, the CDR3 is TGTGCCTGGAGTGGGACTAGCGGGAGGGAAGAGTTCCCCGGGGAGCTGTTTTTT. Filled out from reference TRBV30 and TRBJ2-2, the complete variable domain reads SQTIHQWPATLVQPVGSPLSLECTVEGTSNPNLYWYRQAAGRGLQLLFYSVGIGQISSEVPQNLSASRPQDRQFILSSKKLLLSDSGFYLCAWSGTSGREEFPGELFFGEGSRLTVL.

This chain connects TRBV5-8 to TRBJ2-1; the match to TRBD2 covers 13 bases. CDR3 length equals 17 residues. In germline, CDR1 is SGHTS, CDR2 YDEGEE. The V gene end was trimmed by 4 bases and the J gene end by 9 bases; junction bases not matched to a gene: 13. CDR3 coding DNA: TGTGCCAGCAGCCCTTACTGGACTAGCGGGAGTTTAGCTGAGCAGTTCTTC. It yields the protein CASSPYWTSGSLAEQFF.

Concerning this clone itself: In the same sample, other DNA sequences code for this CDR3. The chain has TRBV30 and TRBJ1-4, with 10 bases matching TRBD1. From germline, CDR1 is GTSNPN and CDR2 SVGIG (reference sequence). V lost 5 bases to trimming and J lost 5 bases; unmatched junction nucleotides: 2. The CDR3 sequence is 13 residues long. CDR3 coding DNA: TGTGCCTGGGGGACAGGGGTGAATGAAAAACTGTTTTTT. Its protein product is CAWGTGVNEKLFF.

This clone was recorded at least ten times. V gene TRBV5-1 combines with J gene TRBJ2-2; weak D call: TRBD2 (6 bases). V was cut by 4 bases and J by 5 bases, with 18 bases left in between. This CDR3 is 16 amino acids long. Looked up from germline, CDR1 is SGHRS and CDR2 is YFSETQ. CDR3 sequence (DNA): TGCGCCAGCAGCCATACGGTGAGCGGAGGGACCGGGGAGCTGTTTTTT. Translated, it gives CASSHTVSGGTGELFF.

The chain has TRBV11-1 and TRBJ2-2, with TRBD2 identical over 10 bases. The CDR3 covers 15 residues. Trimming removed 4 bases from V and 6 bases from J; junction bases left unmatched: 5. Germline V gene lookup returns CDR1 SGHAT and CDR2 FQDESV (reference sequence). This CDR3 is CASSWLAGVSGELFF. The DNA for the CDR3 is TGTGCCAGCAGCTGGCTAGCGGGAGTGTCCGGGGAGCTGTTTTTT.